This entry lists 31 T cell receptor beta chains sequenced from one sample in a study of technical replicates of blood from a few donors. The repertoire was sequenced with immunoSEQ multiplex PCR; TCRdb's copy has only in-frame clones and lacks some. The data show tens of thousands of clones, approximately 95% seen once. The sample consisted of T cells isolated from PBMCs. The source of these receptors is a human donor in good health.

The chain joins TRBV27 to TRBJ1-5; 7 bases map to TRBD1. The CDR3 consists of 14 residues. The trim removed 6 bases at V and 8 bases at J, leaving 10 bases unmatched. The V gene's germline CDR1 is MNHEY and CDR2 SMNVEV (reference sequence). The CDR3, as DNA: TGTGCCAGCAGGCCACAGGGGTTTTTGGAGCCCCAGCATTTT. Encoded protein: CASRPQGFLEPQHF.

CDR3 in DNA: TGTGCCAGCAGCGTAGAGCTGGCAGGGACCTACGAGCAGTACTTC. It specifies CASSVELAGTYEQYF. The chain uses TRBV9 and TRBJ2-7, with D possibly matching TRBD1 (5 bases). Germline values: CDR1 SGDLS, CDR2 YYNGEE. The CDR3 is 15 residues long. V was trimmed by 0 bases and J by 2 bases, leaving 12 bases between them.

J is TRBJ2-6 and V is TRBV18; D gene ambiguous. This CDR3 contains 17 residues. Germline V gene sequence: CDR1 KGHSH, CDR2 LQKENI. V lost 6 bases and J lost 0, with 15 bases in between. The CDR3 protein is CASSQPTESSGANVLTF. Here the CDR3 DNA reads TGTGCCAGCTCCCAGCCTACAGAAAGCTCTGGGGCCAACGTCCTGACTTTC.

This chain connects TRBV4-1 to TRBJ1-2; the match to TRBD1 covers 9 bases. Germline CDR1 is MGHRA and CDR2 is YSYEKL. The CDR3 consists of 16 residues. V was clipped by 4 bases and J by 2 bases; unmatched bases: 8. The CDR3, as DNA: TGCGCCAGCAGCCCCCAGGGGACAGGGCACAACTATGGCTACACCTTC. Protein sequence: CASSPQGTGHNYGYTF.

The J gene is TRBJ2-1, the V gene TRBV28; 13 bases are a match to TRBD2. The CDR3 is 15 amino acids. V trimming: 7 bases; J trimming: 4 bases; junction bases outside the gene matches: 4. The germline gives CDR1 MDHEN, CDR2 SYDVKM. The CDR3 loop is CASTLAGGDYNEQFF. The CDR3, as DNA: TGTGCCAGCACACTAGCGGGAGGGGATTACAATGAGCAGTTCTTC.

The V gene is TRBV5-1, the J gene TRBJ2-4; 10 bases agree with TRBD1. This CDR3 region has 14 residues. Looked up from germline, CDR1 is SGHRS and CDR2 is YFSETQ. J was trimmed by 4 bases and V by 4 bases; bases with no gene match: 2. CDR3 sequence reads: CASSLGQGKNIQYF. In DNA form, the CDR3 reads TGCGCCAGCAGCCTGGGACAGGGGAAAAACATTCAGTACTTC.

The chain recombines TRBV30 with TRBJ1-2; D is ambiguous. Germline CDR1 and CDR2: GTSNPN and SVGIG (reference sequence). Trimming took 2 bases from V and 7 from J, leaving 11 bases between them. There are 12 residues in the CDR3. CDR3 residues: CAWSPHPGGYTF. The CDR3 DNA is TGTGCCTGGAGTCCCCACCCCGGTGGCTACACCTTC.

The sample holds one count of this clone. This chain uses TRBV4-2 with TRBJ2-1; 13 positions agree with TRBD2. Germline CDR1 reads LGHNA; CDR2 reads YNFKEQ. The CDR3 has 22 residues. V shed 0 bases, J shed 0 bases, and the junction held 14 bases outside the gene matches. CDR3 in amino acids: CASSQDPYGLAGATNSYNEQFF. CDR3 sequence (DNA): TGTGCCAGCAGCCAAGATCCGTACGGACTAGCGGGAGCCACGAACTCCTACAATGAGCAGTTCTTC.

This clone was found a few times. This chain links TRBV2 with TRBJ2-7; 7 nucleotides align to TRBD2. CDR1 and CDR2 from the germline V gene are SNHLY and FYNNEI. The CDR3 loop spans 13 amino acids. The trim removed 6 bases at V and 1 base at J, leaving 3 bases unmatched. The CDR3 nucleotides are TGTGCCAGCAGAGGGACTAATTCCTACGAGCAGTACTTC. Its protein product is CASRGTNSYEQYF.

As DNA, the CDR3 is TGCGCCAGCAGCTCGACTAGCGGGGTGGAGACCCAGTACTTC. Translating gives CASSSTSGVETQYF. The V and J genes are TRBV5-1 and TRBJ2-5; 11 nucleotides align to TRBD2. The J segment lost 5 bases and the V segment lost 3 bases, leaving 3 bases of the junction unmatched. The V gene's germline CDR1 is SGHRS and CDR2 YFSETQ. The CDR3 is 14 residues long.

The chain uses TRBV5-4 and TRBJ2-7; TRBD2 matches 7 bases. There are 14 residues in the CDR3. V lost 3 bases and J lost 3; bases outside the gene matches: 6. CDR1 and CDR2 (germline): SGHNT, YYREEE (reference sequence). The CDR3 sequence: CASSWEGRNYEQYF. CDR3 nucleotide sequence: TGTGCCAGCAGCTGGGAGGGGCGTAACTACGAGCAGTACTTC.

The chain uses TRBV2 and TRBJ1-2; D remains ambiguous. V was cut by 1 base and J by 4 bases, with 7 bases left in between. CDR3 length equals 13 residues. Germline CDR1 and CDR2: SNHLY and FYNNEI. The CDR3 DNA is TGTGCCAGCAGTGAAGGAGCAGGCTATGGCTACACCTTC. Translated, it gives CASSEGAGYGYTF.

J is TRBJ2-1 and V is TRBV10-3, with a tentative D call TRBD2 (6 bases). Trimming removed 10 bases at V and 7 bases at J, with 23 bases between. There are 15 residues in the CDR3. Looked up from germline, CDR1 is ENHRY and CDR2 is SYGVKD. The CDR3 DNA reads as TGTGCCAGCCAACACGGCGCGGGGCCACTGAATGAGCAGTTCTTC. This gives the protein CASQHGAGPLNEQFF.

V is TRBV29-1 and J is TRBJ1-4; D unclear. The CDR3 consists of 13 residues. CDR1 SQVTM and CDR2 ANQGSEA come from the germline V gene. V shed 6 bases and J shed 8 bases, with 16 bases lying between them. CDR3 nucleotides: TGCAGCGTGAGGGAGGTTTCTGGAGAAAAACTGTTTTTT. Translated: CSVREVSGEKLFF.

The J gene is TRBJ2-3, the V gene TRBV28, with 7 nucleotides matching TRBD1. The J segment lost 4 bases and the V segment lost 6 bases, leaving 7 bases of the junction unmatched. CDR1 is MDHEN and CDR2 is SYDVKM in the germline V gene. The CDR3 spans 14 residues. CDR3 protein: CASSDDRAADTQYF. In nucleotides, the CDR3 is TGTGCCAGCAGCGATGACAGGGCCGCAGATACGCAGTATTTT.

The rearrangement joins TRBV6-5 to TRBJ2-5; 8 bases are shared with TRBD2. CDR3 length: 13 amino acids. J lost 3 bases, V lost 6 bases, and 3 bases had no gene match. Per the germline V gene, CDR1 is MNHEY and CDR2 is SVGAGI. The CDR3 sequence: CASRQAGEETQYF. The CDR3 DNA follows: TGTGCCAGCAGGCAAGCGGGAGAAGAGACCCAGTACTTC.

The CDR3 reads CASSGRTGGDGSSGNTIYF. For the CDR3, the DNA is TGTGCCAGCAGCGGCCGGACAGGGGGCGACGGGAGCTCTGGAAACACCATATATTTT. This sequence joins TRBV11-3 and TRBJ1-3, with 11 bases fitting TRBD1. The CDR3 sequence is 19 residues long. CDR1 and CDR2 from the germline V gene are SGHNT and YENEEA. V trimming: 5 bases; J trimming: 0 bases; junction bases outside the gene matches: 12.

The V gene is TRBV5-8, the J gene TRBJ1-1, with no clear D. Germline values: CDR1 SGHTS, CDR2 YDEGEE. V shed 1 base and J shed 0 bases, with 7 bases lying between them. The CDR3 has 14 amino acids. The CDR3 DNA sequence: TGTGCCAGCAGCTTGAGTGCTATGAACACTGAAGCTTTCTTT. It is translated as CASSLSAMNTEAFF.

The V and J genes are TRBV5-4 and TRBJ2-1; 8 positions agree with TRBD1. J was trimmed by 12 bases and V by 4 bases; bases with no gene match: 6. Germline assignment: CDR1 SGHNT and CDR2 YYREEE (reference sequence). The CDR3 has 12 amino acids. CDR3 nucleotides: TGTGCCAGCAGCCAGGACAGGGTAGGGCAGTTCTTC. This gives the protein CASSQDRVGQFF. Together with reference TRBV5-4 and TRBJ2-1, the CDR3 gives the full variable domain: ETGVTQSPTHLIKTRGQQVTLRCSSQSGHNTVSWYQQALGQGPQFIFQYYREEENGRGNFPPRFSGLQFPNYSSELNVNALELDDSALYLCASSQDRVGQFFGPGTRLTVL.

This clone came up once. The chain joins TRBV7-2 to TRBJ2-2; D unclear. The germline V gene encodes CDR1 SGHTA and CDR2 FQGNSA. The length of the CDR3 is 11 residues. The germline V and J ends were trimmed by 8 bases and 4 bases, with 5 bases remaining between them. CDR3 in DNA: TGTGCCAGCCGGTTCACCGGGGAGCTGTTTTTT. Translating gives CASRFTGELFF.

The gene calls are TRBV27 and TRBJ1-2, with 8 bases fitting TRBD1. V lost 7 bases, J lost 1 base, and 5 bases stayed unmatched. Germline V gene sequence: CDR1 MNHEY, CDR2 SMNVEV (reference sequence). The CDR3 loop spans 14 amino acids. CDR3 bases: TGTGCCAGCATGCTACAGGGGGGTAACTATGGCTACACCTTC. Protein product: CASMLQGGNYGYTF.

V gene TRBV30 combines with J gene TRBJ1-3; D is unclear. V lost 4 bases and J 0 bases, leaving 10 bases between the germline ends. Germline values: CDR1 GTSNPN, CDR2 SVGIG (reference sequence). This CDR3 has 14 residues. CDR3 protein: CAWNHGGSGNTIYF. CDR3 nucleotides: TGTGCCTGGAACCACGGAGGCTCTGGAAACACCATATATTTT.

This clone came up a few times. The chain joins TRBV30 to TRBJ1-1; D remains unclear. The V end was cut by 4 bases, the J end by 3 bases, with 12 bases between. Germline-derived CDR1 and CDR2 are GTSNPN and SVGIG (reference sequence). This CDR3 is 13 amino acids long. CDR3: CAWKKREDTEAFF. Here the CDR3 DNA reads TGTGCCTGGAAAAAGCGCGAGGACACTGAAGCTTTCTTT. The variable domain in full, completed from reference TRBV30 and TRBJ1-1, reads SQTIHQWPATLVQPVGSPLSLECTVEGTSNPNLYWYRQAAGRGLQLLFYSVGIGQISSEVPQNLSASRPQDRQFILSSKKLLLSDSGFYLCAWKKREDTEAFFGQGTRLTVV.

CDR3 sequence: CASSSTDTYNSPLHF. The CDR3 DNA follows: TGTGCCAGCAGCAGCACCGACACATATAATTCACCCCTCCACTTT. The gene calls are TRBV11-1 and TRBJ1-6; D is uncertain. Trimming stripped 5 bases from V and 4 bases from J, with 12 bases between. The CDR3 is 15 amino acids. Germline CDR1 SGHAT, CDR2 FQDESV (reference sequence).

J is TRBJ1-2 and V is TRBV25-1; 7 bases are a match to TRBD1. Trimming at V came to 4 bases and at J to 10 bases, leaving 12 bases not matched to a gene. Germline V gene sequence: CDR1 MGHDK, CDR2 SYGVNS. CDR3 length equals 14 residues. The CDR3 loop reads CASSGTGVEVPYTF. CDR3 sequence (DNA): TGTGCCAGCAGTGGTACAGGGGTGGAGGTTCCCTACACCTTC.

The chain recombines TRBV19 with TRBJ1-5, with 7 bases matching TRBD1. With 5 bases clipped from V and 5 bases from J, the junction kept 9 bases outside the gene matches. Germline CDR1 is LNHDA and CDR2 is SQIVND (reference sequence). CDR3 length equals 15 residues. The CDR3 here is CASSSLTGSHQPQHF. CDR3 DNA: TGTGCCAGTAGTTCCTTGACAGGGTCCCATCAGCCCCAGCATTTT.

V usage is TRBV27 and J usage is TRBJ2-5; 7 bases fit TRBD1. Germline trimming cut 3 bases from V and 0 bases from J; bases unmatched to any gene: 13. The germline gives CDR1 MNHEY, CDR2 SMNVEV (reference sequence). The CDR3 is 18 residues long. Written as DNA, the CDR3 is TGTGCCAGCAGTTTTACAGGGGAAGTTAAGTGGGACCAAGAGACCCAGTACTTC. Translation: CASSFTGEVKWDQETQYF.

The chain carries TRBV28 and TRBJ2-5, with D possibly TRBD2 on 6 matching bases. V was clipped by 5 bases and J by 5 bases, with 9 bases between them. This CDR3 has 12 amino acids. CDR1 is MDHEN and CDR2 is SYDVKM in the germline V gene. CDR3 sequence: CASSLARETQYF. The DNA of the CDR3 is TGTGCCAGCAGTCTAGCGAGGGAGACCCAGTACTTC. The variable domain in full, completed from reference TRBV28 and TRBJ2-5, reads DVKVTQSSRYLVKRTGEKVFLECVQDMDHENMFWYRQDPGLGLRLIYFSYDVKMKEKGDIPEGYSVSREKKERFSLILESASTNQTSMYLCASSLARETQYFGPGTRLLVL.

This clone has only one observation. The rearrangement links TRBV21-1 to TRBJ1-2; the D call in the table, TRBD1, was not verified against the DNA. TRBV21-1 is tagged as a pseudogene. The CDR3 consists of 14 residues. Written as DNA, the CDR3 is TGTGCCAGCAGCAAAGGAGAAAGGGGTGGCGGCTACACCTTC. This codes for CASSKGERGGGYTF.

This chain joins TRBV30 and TRBJ2-5; TRBD1 is a possible D gene (6 bases). V was cut by 3 bases and J by 4 bases, with 15 bases left in between. This CDR3 has 14 amino acids. Germline V lookup: CDR1 GTSNPN, CDR2 SVGIG (reference sequence). The CDR3 sequence: CAWSLRGYGETQYF. The CDR3 bases are TGTGCCTGGAGCCTCAGGGGTTATGGAGAGACCCAGTACTTC. Together with reference TRBV30 and TRBJ2-5, the CDR3 gives the full variable domain: SQTIHQWPATLVQPVGSPLSLECTVEGTSNPNLYWYRQAAGRGLQLLFYSVGIGQISSEVPQNLSASRPQDRQFILSSKKLLLSDSGFYLCAWSLRGYGETQYFGPGTRLLVL.

V gene TRBV6-1 combines with J gene TRBJ2-7; maybe TRBD2 (5 bases). The germline gives CDR1 MNHNS, CDR2 SASEGT. This CDR3 comprises 14 residues. Trimming shortened V by 4 bases and J by 1 base, and 11 bases separated the two germline ends. The CDR3 spells CASSGSGGSYEQYF. The CDR3 DNA sequence: TGTGCCAGCAGTGGTTCAGGAGGATCCTACGAGCAGTACTTC.